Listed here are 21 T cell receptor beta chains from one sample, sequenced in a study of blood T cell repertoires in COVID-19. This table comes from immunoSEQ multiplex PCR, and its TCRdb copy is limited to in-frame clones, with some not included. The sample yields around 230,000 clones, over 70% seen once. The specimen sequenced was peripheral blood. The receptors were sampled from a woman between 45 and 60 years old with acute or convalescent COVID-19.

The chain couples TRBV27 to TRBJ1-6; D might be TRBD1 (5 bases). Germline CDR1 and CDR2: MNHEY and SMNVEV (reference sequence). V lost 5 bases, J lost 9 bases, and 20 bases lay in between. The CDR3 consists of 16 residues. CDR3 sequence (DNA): TGTGCCAGCAGTCTCCAGGCGGGACTCCCAAGTTCACCCCTCCACTTT. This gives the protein CASSLQAGLPSSPLHF.

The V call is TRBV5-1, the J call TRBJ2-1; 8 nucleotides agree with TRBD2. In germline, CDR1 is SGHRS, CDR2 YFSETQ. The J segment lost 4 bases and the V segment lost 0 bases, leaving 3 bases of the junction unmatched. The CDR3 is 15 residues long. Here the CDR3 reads CASSLDSGAYNEQFF. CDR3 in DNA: TGCGCCAGCAGCTTGGATAGCGGGGCATACAATGAGCAGTTCTTC.

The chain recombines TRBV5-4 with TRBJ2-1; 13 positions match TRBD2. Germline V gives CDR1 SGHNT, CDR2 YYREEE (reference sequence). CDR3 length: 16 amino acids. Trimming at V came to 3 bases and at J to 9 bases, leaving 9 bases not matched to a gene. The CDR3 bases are TGTGCCAGCAGCTCGGGGGGGACTAGCGGGAACGGTGAGCAGTTCTTC. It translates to CASSSGGTSGNGEQFF.

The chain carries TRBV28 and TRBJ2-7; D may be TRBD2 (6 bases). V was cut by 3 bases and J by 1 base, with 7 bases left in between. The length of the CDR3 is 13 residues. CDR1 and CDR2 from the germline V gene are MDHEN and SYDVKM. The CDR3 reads CASSLGGSYEQYF. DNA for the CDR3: TGTGCCAGCAGTTTGGGGGGTTCCTACGAGCAGTACTTC.

The CDR3 DNA is TGTGCCAGCAACGAGTTTCCTAGCAATCAGCCCCAGCATTTT. Translating gives CASNEFPSNQPQHF. This sequence joins TRBV6-4 and TRBJ1-5; D is unclear. Germline V gene data show CDR1 as MRHNA and CDR2 as SNTAGT. With 7 bases removed from V and 0 bases from J, the gap between germline ends came to 10 bases. The CDR3 covers 14 residues.

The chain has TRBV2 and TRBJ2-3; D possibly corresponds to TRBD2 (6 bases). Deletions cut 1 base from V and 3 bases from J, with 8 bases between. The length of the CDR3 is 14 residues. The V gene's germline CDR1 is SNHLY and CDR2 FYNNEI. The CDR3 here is CASSEGLGTDTQYF. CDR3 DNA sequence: TGTGCCAGCAGTGAAGGACTAGGTACAGATACGCAGTATTTT.

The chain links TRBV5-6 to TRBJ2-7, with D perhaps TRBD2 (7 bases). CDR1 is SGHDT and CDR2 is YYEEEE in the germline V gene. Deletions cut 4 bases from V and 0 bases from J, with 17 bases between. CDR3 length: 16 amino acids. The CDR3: CASSPGGGGSSYEQYF. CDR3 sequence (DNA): TGTGCCAGCAGCCCTGGTGGGGGCGGGAGCTCCTACGAGCAGTACTTC.

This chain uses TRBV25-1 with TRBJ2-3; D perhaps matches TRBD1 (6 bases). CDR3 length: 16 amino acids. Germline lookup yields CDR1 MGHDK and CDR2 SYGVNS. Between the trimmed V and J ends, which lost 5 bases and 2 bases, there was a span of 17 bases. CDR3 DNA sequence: TGTGCCAGCAGTAACCCTACAGGGTACTCCACAGATACGCAGTATTTT. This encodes CASSNPTGYSTDTQYF.

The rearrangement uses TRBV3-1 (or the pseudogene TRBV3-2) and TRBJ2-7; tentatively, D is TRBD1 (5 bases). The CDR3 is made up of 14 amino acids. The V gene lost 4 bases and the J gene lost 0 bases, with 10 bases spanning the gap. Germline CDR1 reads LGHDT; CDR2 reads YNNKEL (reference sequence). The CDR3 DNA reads TGTGCCAGCAGCCCCCAGACAGCCTCCTACGAGCAGTACTTC. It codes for CASSPQTASYEQYF.

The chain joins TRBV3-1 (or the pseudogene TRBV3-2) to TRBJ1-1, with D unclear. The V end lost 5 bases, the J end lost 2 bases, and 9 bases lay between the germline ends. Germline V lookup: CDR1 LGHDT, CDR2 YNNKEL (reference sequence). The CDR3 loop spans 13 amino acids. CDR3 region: CASSSTVNTEAFF. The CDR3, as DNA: TGTGCCAGCAGCTCAACGGTTAACACTGAAGCTTTCTTT.

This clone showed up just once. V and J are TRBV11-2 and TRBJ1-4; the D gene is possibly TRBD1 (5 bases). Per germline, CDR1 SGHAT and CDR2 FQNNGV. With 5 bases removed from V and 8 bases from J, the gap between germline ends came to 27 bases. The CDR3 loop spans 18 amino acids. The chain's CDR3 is CASSQSSWWGREGEKLFF. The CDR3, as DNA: TGTGCCAGCAGCCAATCCAGCTGGTGGGGCAGGGAGGGAGAAAAACTGTTTTTT.

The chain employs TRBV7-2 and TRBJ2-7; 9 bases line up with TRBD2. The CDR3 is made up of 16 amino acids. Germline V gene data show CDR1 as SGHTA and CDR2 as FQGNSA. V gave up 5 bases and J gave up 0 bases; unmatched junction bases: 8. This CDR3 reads CASSPTGLASSYEQYF. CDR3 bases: TGTGCCAGCAGCCCGACCGGACTAGCGAGCTCCTACGAGCAGTACTTC.

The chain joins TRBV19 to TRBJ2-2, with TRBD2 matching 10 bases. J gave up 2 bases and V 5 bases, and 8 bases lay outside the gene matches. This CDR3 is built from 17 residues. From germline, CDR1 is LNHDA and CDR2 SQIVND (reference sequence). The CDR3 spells CASSSLGLADNTGELFF. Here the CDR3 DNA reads TGTGCCAGTAGTTCCCTTGGACTAGCGGACAACACCGGGGAGCTGTTTTTT.

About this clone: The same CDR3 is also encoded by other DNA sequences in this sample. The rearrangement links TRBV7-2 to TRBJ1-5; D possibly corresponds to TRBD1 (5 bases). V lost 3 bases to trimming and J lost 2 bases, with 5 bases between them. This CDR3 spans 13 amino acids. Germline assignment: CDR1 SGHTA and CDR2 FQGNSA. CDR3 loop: CASSLTGNQPQHF. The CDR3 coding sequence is TGTGCCAGCAGCTTGACAGGCAATCAGCCCCAGCATTTT.

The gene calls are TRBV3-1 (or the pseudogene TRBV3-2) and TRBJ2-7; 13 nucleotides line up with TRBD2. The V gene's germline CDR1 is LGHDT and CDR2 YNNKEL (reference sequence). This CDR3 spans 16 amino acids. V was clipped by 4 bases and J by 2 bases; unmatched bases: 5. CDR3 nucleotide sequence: TGTGCCAGCAGCCGTCTACTAGCGGGAGGGGCCTACGAGCAGTACTTC. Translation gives CASSRLLAGGAYEQYF.

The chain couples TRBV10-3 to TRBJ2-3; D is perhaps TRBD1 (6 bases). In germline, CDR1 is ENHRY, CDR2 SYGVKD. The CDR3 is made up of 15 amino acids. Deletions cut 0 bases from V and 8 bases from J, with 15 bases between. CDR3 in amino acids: CAISESRAGVGTQYF. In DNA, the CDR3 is TGTGCCATCAGTGAGTCGAGGGCAGGGGTTGGTACGCAGTATTTT.

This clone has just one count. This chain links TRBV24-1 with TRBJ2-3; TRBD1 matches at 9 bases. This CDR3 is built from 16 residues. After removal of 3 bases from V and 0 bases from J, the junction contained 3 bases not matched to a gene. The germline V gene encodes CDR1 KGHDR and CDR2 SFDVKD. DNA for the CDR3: TGTGCCACCAGTGATGTGGACAGGGGTAGCACAGATACGCAGTATTTT. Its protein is CATSDVDRGSTDTQYF.

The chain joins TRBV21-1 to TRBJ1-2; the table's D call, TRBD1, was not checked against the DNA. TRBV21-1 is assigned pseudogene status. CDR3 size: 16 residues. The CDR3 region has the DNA TGTGCCAGCAGCAAAGTCCGGACAGGGGTGGGTTATGGCTACACCTTC. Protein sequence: CASSKVRTGVGYGYTF.

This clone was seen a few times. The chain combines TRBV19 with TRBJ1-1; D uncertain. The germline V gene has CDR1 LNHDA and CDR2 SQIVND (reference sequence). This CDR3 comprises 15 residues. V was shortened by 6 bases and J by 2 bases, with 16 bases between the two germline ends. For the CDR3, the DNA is TGTGCCAGTAGACCCTTTGTTGCAGGCAACACTGAAGCTTTCTTT. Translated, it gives CASRPFVAGNTEAFF. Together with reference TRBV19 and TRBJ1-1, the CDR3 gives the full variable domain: DGGITQSPKYLFRKEGQNVTLSCEQNLNHDAMYWYRQDPGQGLRLIYYSQIVNDFQKGDIAEGYSVSREKKESFPLTVTSAQKNPTAFYLCASRPFVAGNTEAFFGQGTRLTVV.

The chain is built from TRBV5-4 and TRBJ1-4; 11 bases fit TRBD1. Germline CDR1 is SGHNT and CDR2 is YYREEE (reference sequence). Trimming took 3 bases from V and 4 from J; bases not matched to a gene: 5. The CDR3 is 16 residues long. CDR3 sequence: CASSSGTGGLNEKLFF. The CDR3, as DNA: TGTGCCAGCAGCTCGGGGACAGGGGGACTTAATGAAAAACTGTTTTTT. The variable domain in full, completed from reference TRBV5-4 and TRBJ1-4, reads ETGVTQSPTHLIKTRGQQVTLRCSSQSGHNTVSWYQQALGQGPQFIFQYYREEENGRGNFPPRFSGLQFPNYSSELNVNALELDDSALYLCASSSGTGGLNEKLFFGSGTQLSVL.

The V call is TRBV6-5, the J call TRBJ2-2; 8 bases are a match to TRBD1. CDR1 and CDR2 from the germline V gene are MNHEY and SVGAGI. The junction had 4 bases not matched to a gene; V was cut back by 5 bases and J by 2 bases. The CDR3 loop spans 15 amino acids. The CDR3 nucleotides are TGTGCCAGCAGTCCGGGACAGGCCAACACCGGGGAGCTGTTTTTT. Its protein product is CASSPGQANTGELFF.